The 5 T cell receptor gamma chains below come from one sample, sequenced in a study of γδ T cells in repeated Plasmodium falciparum infection. Vgamma9/Vdelta2+ and Vdelta2-negative gammadelta T cells were flow-sorted from PBMC for bulk sequencing. TCRdb ran CATT on the multiplex PCR reads. The table shows around 24,000 gamma-chain clones, with roughly 3.1% occurring only once. Material for sequencing was gamma-delta T cells from blood. The receptors come from a pool of human donors (malaria-infected and uninfected, not separated).

In regard to this clone: The TCRdb protein comes from a much larger clone and disagrees with this DNA's translation at residue 8, likely due to a read error; the protein given here is derived from the DNA. The CDR3 nucleotides are TGTGCCTTGTGGGAGGTAAATTCCCCTTATAAGAAACTCTTT. As protein: CALWEVNSPYKKLF. V is TRGV9 and J is TRGJ1 or TRGJ2. TCRdb is silent on the J gene; assignment here came from matching the DNA to germline. Germline loops: CDR1 GITISATS, CDR2 ISYDGTV (reference sequence). V shed 1 base, J shed 6 bases, and the junction held 9 bases outside the gene matches. CDR3 length: 14 residues.

Many counts were recorded for this clone. TCRdb assigns this DNA the protein of a much larger clone, which departs from its translation at residue 14; this likely reflects a read error, and the protein shown comes from translating the DNA. The chain recombines TRGV9 with TRGJP. The CDR3 covers 16 residues. The germline V gene has CDR1 GITISATS and CDR2 ISYDGTV (reference sequence). The CDR3 sequence is CALWEYQELGKKIRVF. Here the CDR3 DNA reads TGTGCCTTGTGGGAGTATCAAGAGTTGGGCAAAAAAATCAGGGTATTT.

This clone is medium-sized. The genes are TRGV9 and TRGJ1 or TRGJ2. CDR1 and CDR2 (germline): GITISATS, ISYDGTV (reference sequence). The CDR3 extends over 16 amino acids. With 7 bases clipped from V and 4 bases from J, the junction kept 19 bases outside the gene matches. The CDR3 here is CALCGPLCVGYYKKLF. The CDR3 DNA is TGTGCCTTGTGCGGACCCTTGTGTGTGGGATATTATAAGAAACTCTTT.

This clone was seen only a few times. This sequence is one base from a far larger clone and is likely a read error. Other nucleotide sequences from this sample produce the same CDR3. The chain has TRGV4 and TRGJ1 or TRGJ2. CDR3 size: 15 residues. Germline CDR1 and CDR2: EGSTGY and YDSYTSSV. The V and J ends lost 1 base and 2 bases, in that order; junction bases with no gene match: 8. In DNA, the CDR3 is TGTGCCACCTGGGATGGTATCCCCCATTATTATAAGAAACTCTTT. Translating gives CATWDGIPHYYKKLF.

The sample holds many counts of this clone. TCRdb lists the protein of a much larger clone for this DNA, which differs at residue 2, so this is likely a read error; the protein given here is translated from the DNA itself. V is TRGV9 and J is TRGJP. The J gene is absent in TCRdb and was assigned here via DNA matching to germline. The CDR3 is 16 amino acids. Looked up from germline, CDR1 is GITISATS and CDR2 is ISYDGTV (reference sequence). CDR3: CTLWEYQELGKKIKVF. The CDR3 bases are TGTACCTTGTGGGAGTATCAAGAGTTGGGCAAAAAAATCAAGGTATTT.